This T cell receptor beta chain was identified in a study of control samples from healthy donors and cancer patients. Sequenced by immunoSEQ multiplex PCR; TCRdb stores in-frame clones only, minus some. This table holds around 83,000 clones, 93% found once. The germline V gene encodes CDR1 SGDLS and CDR2 YYNGEE. The V and J ends lost 4 bases and 0 bases respectively, with 13 bases between them. The CDR3 spans 16 residues. The V call is TRBV9, the J call TRBJ1-4; D is possibly TRBD1 (6 bases). This clonotype originated in a woman aged 40 to 49 with lung cancer. The sample taken for sequencing was PBMCs. The CDR3 DNA is TGTGCCAGCAGCCCTCAAGGGGGTCCAACTAATGAAAAACTGTTTTTT. Its translation: CASSPQGGPTNEKLFF.